This T cell receptor beta chain was captured by sequencing in a study of shared clonotypes between healthy human individuals. The overall study: A donor's plate count was three for CD4 naive and three for CD4 memory; CD8 naive had two and CD8 memory one.

Turning to this clone: What it binds is unknown.

The study's findings and limits: Rarefaction demonstrated incomplete sorted-subset sequencing despite large depth. Naive CD4 clonotype sharing across four donors was 4.5% to 6%. The four-donor shared clonotypes exceeded non-shared clonotypes in generation probability, with non-shared ones scoring lower.

The germline CDR1 and CDR2 sequences are LNHDA and SQIVND (reference sequence). Trimming removed 10 bases at V and 4 bases at J, with 14 bases between. The CDR3 length is 13 residues. Sequencing used immunoSEQ multiplex PCR; TCRdb keeps in-frame clones, though not all of them. The sample shows around 1.5 million clones, approximately 98% of them seen only once. The material sequenced was naive CD4+ T cells sorted from blood. The subset: CD45RA+ positively selected. The TCR comes from a man younger than 45 in good health. This sequence joins TRBV19 and TRBJ1-5; perhaps TRBD1 as D (6 bases). The DNA of the CDR3 is TGTGCCACCAGGGGAGGGGAAAATCAGCCCCAGCATTTT. This codes for CATRGGENQPQHF.